This TCR beta chain emerged from a study of blood T cell repertoires in COVID-19. Study overall: The analysed material was cDNA or gDNA that came from T cells, B-cell-depleted T cells, or PBMCs.

Per the germline V gene, CDR1 is SNHLY and CDR2 is FYNNEI. Losses at the gene ends were 3 bases for V and 0 bases for J; bases not matched to a gene: 3. The CDR3 is made up of 16 amino acids. Sequenced by immunoSEQ multiplex PCR; TCRdb stores in-frame clones only, minus some. The table records 150,000 to 200,000 clones, approximately 88% of them present only once. Researchers sorted participants into cohorts using their self-reported clinical history. This TCR was sampled from a woman between 55 and 75 years old who had recovered from COVID-19. V usage is TRBV2 and J usage is TRBJ1-2; 11 bases are shared with TRBD1. Sequenced sample: PBMCs or T cells enriched from blood (not recorded which). The CDR3 DNA reads as TGTGCCAGCAGTGACGGACAGGGGGCTACTAACTATGGCTACACCTTC. Translated, it gives CASSDGQGATNYGYTF.